This T cell receptor beta chain was documented in a study of blood T cells in healthy people across ages. Study-wide points: Age advanced and TCR beta diversity per million T cells fell, roughly linearly.

Germline V CDR1 and CDR2: SGHRS, YFSETQ. The CDR3 totals 14 residues. Trimming took 4 bases from V and 8 from J; bases not matched to a gene: 8. This clonotype was detected once. The antigen is undetermined. A sample-barcoded 5' primer and a J-beta primer mix were used in a second PCR of roughly 7 to 11 cycles. TCRdb re-called the 5' RACE reads through MiXCR, storing one row per CDR3 protein. Of approximately 960,000 distinct CDR3 sequences in the sample, just under 30% are singletons; the top ten hold 10%. This sample also appeared in a second study, on T cells of mothers and their children. Per that paper: Amplification in the second PCR used the M1S primer, which added sample barcodes and 2-4 random nucleotides. The authors found no persistent microchimeric T cell clones.

Sequenced material: blood. The receptor's source is a woman in her forties in good health. The chain couples TRBV5-1 to TRBJ1-4; 7 nucleotides match TRBD1. Written as DNA, the CDR3 is TGCGCCAGCAGCGGACAGGCCGCATCGGAAAAACTGTTTTTT. This gives the protein CASSGQAASEKLFF.